The entry that follows covers one T cell receptor (beta chain) sequence. Its antigen target is currently unknown. No base quality information exists; no much larger clone differs at one position. Libraries were made using the immunoSEQ multiplex PCR assay. For the multiplex PCR, a mixture combining 60 forward primers for TCR Vbeta segments and 13 reverse primers for TCR Jbeta segments was used. Amplification of the CDR3 region of rearranged TCR beta genes was performed with a multiplex PCR assay on genomic DNA. On the Illumina HiSeq System, the amplified TCR beta libraries were sequenced as 87-base-pair reads. Per the source publication's procedure: Across the 500 to 850 repertoires, a later analysis counted approximately 75 million unique TCR beta chains, roughly 11 million of which were shared by at least two donors. A nearest-neighbor algorithm error-corrected the raw reads and collapsed the reads into unique sequences, merging closely related sequences to remove PCR and sequencing errors. Alignment of CDR3 sequences to IMGT reference sequences was used to assign V, D and J gene segments. For a sequence to be retained, at least a six-nucleotide match to both a V gene segment and a J gene segment was required. A rearrangement counted as productive if the CDR3 had no stop codons and remained in frame with V and J, and every other rearrangement counted as non-productive. CDR3 was defined according to IMGT convention as the region running from the second conserved V-encoded cysteine to the conserved J-encoded phenylalanine. The earlier analysis of about 500 of the donors excluded sequences that lacked an unambiguous match to a single V gene segment. An earlier analysis of roughly 590 of the donors called V segments functional above 56.7% productive rearrangements and segregating when the between-donor standard deviation exceeded 5%. A statistical classification framework was built for diagnosing cytomegalovirus status from the catalog of TCR beta chain sequences. A later analysis assigned V and J genes by comparing TCR nucleotide sequences with IMGT/GENE-DB human TR gene sequences. The TCRdist pipeline was used in a later analysis to assign CDR3 sequences and most-parsimonious VDJ recombination scenarios. A later analysis defined each TCR beta chain by its CDR3 amino acid sequence plus V-gene family, and excluded reads lacking a unique V-gene family. To address suspected cross-contamination and a sequencing artifact, a later analysis removed 550 to 750 highly shared, low-generation-probability nucleotide sequences. In a later analysis, a clonal expansion index for each public chain was calculated from normalized within-repertoire ranks of inferred template counts. A later analysis computed generation probabilities with a VDJ recombination model fitted to out-of-frame rearrangements, and checked the results against IGoR. In a later analysis, TCR-TCR, TCR-HLA and TCR-CMV co-occurrence was scored with hypergeometric tests, and a repertoire-size bias correction was applied to TCR pairs. False discovery rates were estimated in a later analysis by permuting HLA or CMV assignments 20 times. In a later analysis, co-occurring TCRs were grouped using DBSCAN, with TCRdist sequence similarity added in when clustering inside HLA-allele-positive subsets. For co-occurrence clustering, repertoires with fewer than 30,000 or more than 120,000 public chains were excluded, along with five repertoires with anomalous nucleotide sharing. The table comes from immuneACCESS by way of TCRdb, which keeps in-frame sequences with V and J called. Part of the clones is missing from these tables; in studies checked, under half for an unresolved V gene and the rest for unknown reasons. The DNA was the basis for D and trimming; V, J and clone size are from that table. The sample has more than 85,000 clones on record, more than 60% of them singletons. Of the sample, over 2% falls within the top ten clones.

This entry belongs to a study of cytomegalovirus exposure and HLA in healthy donors (dated by TCRdb to the late 2010s). Concerning the study at large: In an earlier analysis of several hundred of the donors, 276 Gb of sequence data and 100 million or so unique TCR beta sequences from some 170 million T cells were reported. Several DR-DQ haplotypes were treated as single units for association and clustering because of strong linkage in the cohort. The study profiled the T cell repertoires of under 850 subjects by immunosequencing and related them to cytomegalovirus serostatus. Approximately 300 gigabases of sequencing data and 91 million or so unique TCR sequences made up an early release that covered under 750 HLA-typed donors. All discovery cohort repertoires had been generated on a single sequencing platform. In a later analysis, previously published TCR beta repertoires from fewer than 750 donors were re-analyzed and high-resolution HLA genotyping was added so that TCR occurrence patterns could be studied. Both class I and class II loci were covered by HLA typing, at four-digit resolution. Of the roughly 390 genotyped donors, 81% were placed in the genetic ancestry cluster associated with self-reported Caucasian donors. Typing coverage varied by locus: roughly 620-640 donors for A, B, C, DRB1 and DQB1; roughly 500 for DQA1; around 610 for DPA1; approximately 490 for DPB1. Donor age, sex, ethnicity and CMV serostatus were compiled together with the repertoire data. Rather than using new phenotypic data, the later analysis identified candidate immune exposures from TCR beta sequences and from how often those sequences occurred across donors. A separate validation cohort of 90 to 150 different subjects was used in addition to the roughly 640-subject first cohort. To predict cytomegalovirus infection status, the study combined high-throughput TCR immunosequencing, statistical association of individual TCRs with disease status, and machine learning. In an earlier analysis of 587 of the donors, high-throughput TCR beta sequencing was used to judge whether each TCR beta V gene segment behaved as functional or pseudogenic. On average, roughly 240,000 unique TCR beta nucleotide sequences were sequenced per donor among more than 350 genotyped donors of the cohort, with 15% to 20% of those sequences being non-productive. A later genetic analysis used genome-wide SNP genotypes for about 60% of the roughly 700 donors, treating that subset as a discovery cohort. The study aimed to test whether cataloging public T cell receptors could reveal signatures of past pathogen exposure. What the work shows at the level of the full study, not this receptor alone: Immune exposure information for the cohort was limited to CMV serostatus. In a later analysis, over 15,000 TCR beta sequences were associated with specific HLA alleles at a false discovery rate of 0.05. A group of highly shared sequence variants was considered likely to be a technical artifact of the sequencing pipeline. Only TCR beta chains were sequenced in this cohort, and the absence of alpha or paired-chain data limited detectable features. In the study, 150 to 200 TCR beta chains were listed as associated with cytomegalovirus. A later analysis reported that several top co-occurrence clusters appeared linked to parvovirus B19, influenza, CMV and Epstein-Barr virus. In both the original and validation cohorts, the classifier was reported to diagnose cytomegalovirus status with high specificity and sensitivity. A further reported finding was that TCR beta sequences accurately predicted the HLA-A and HLA-B alleles for most subjects in the first cohort. Assigning TCR associations to individual alleles was difficult when HLA alleles, especially DR and DQ, strongly co-occurred. Correlated functional status among segregating V segments might reflect linkage disequilibrium, but an unknown experimental factor could not be ruled out. In vitro tests confirmed that a few of the cytomegalovirus-associated TCR beta chains recognize cytomegalovirus antigens. A later analysis found that TCR association rates varied across HLA loci, with DRB1 alleles showing the most associated TCRs and HLA-C alleles the fewest. Because counts were too low, about 18 rarely observed V segments, including chromosome 9 orphons, were left out of the earlier analysis of 500 to 650 of the donors. In an earlier analysis of approximately 600 of the donors, most TCR beta V segments were observed in productive rearrangements about 87% or about 30% of the time, broadly matching IMGT annotations. It was suggested by the authors that the approach could potentially be generalized to other disease states and immunological phenotypes. Some IMGT-functional V segments, including TRBV6-2 and TRBV6-3, could not be distinguished by the 87-base-pair reads and were therefore excluded. Most CMV-associated TCR beta chains appeared to be HLA-restricted in a later analysis, and the HLA associations seemed to be driven largely by CMV exposure. Most TCR sequences were seen in very few donors, while some public TCRs were found in many individuals. In a later genetic analysis, fewer N-insertions in productive TCRs were reported among donors in an Asian-associated ancestry cluster than the approximately 630-donor mean. Because some donors lacked HLA typing at each locus, the association tests relied only on the typed subset. Sequencing depth was assumed to be roughly uniform across donors in the presence/absence analyses, though that assumption may not hold. In a later genetic analysis, a missense DCLRE1C variant was associated with V-gene and J-gene trimming of TCR beta chains, and the association was replicated in an independent cohort. In a later analysis, HLA-associated TCR beta chains were found to be more clonally expanded and to have lower generation probabilities than equally common non-associated chains.

The cohort was made up of 666 healthy bone marrow donors. At the time of sampling, every cohort member was nominally healthy, though immune exposures that went unrecorded were likely present. The donor tested CMV seronegative and was one of the 352 seronegative cohort members. A peripheral blood sample was collected from each donor, and TCR beta sequencing was performed on peripheral blood mononuclear cells. The Qiagen DNeasy Blood Extraction Kit was used to extract genomic DNA from the blood cell samples. The CDR3 goes from the cysteine to the phenylalanine over 15 residues. The sequence is cut down to CDR3 DNA, 45 bases in frame from base 1. After removal of 5 bases from V and 2 bases from J, the junction retains 5 bases not matched to a gene. CDR1 and CDR2 were assigned from the germline V gene as MGHRA and YSYEKL.

This receptor chain uses TRBV4-1 and TRBJ1-5, with 8 junctional bases fitting TRBD1. Sequencing input: PBMCs. The TCR comes from a man aged 25-45 years in good health and CMV-seronegative. The CDR3 sequence is CASSMDREGNQPQHF. Here is the DNA: TGCGCCAGCAGCATGGACAGGGAGGGCAATCAGCCCCAGCATTTT.